This TCR beta chain is from a study of CD8 T cells in Susac syndrome. Study information: At the time of blood draw, patients with Susac syndrome were therapy-naive, receiving corticosteroids, or receiving intravenous immunoglobulin alone.

This CDR3 is built from 15 residues. From germline, CDR1 is DFQATT and CDR2 SNEGSKA (reference sequence). The J segment lost 6 bases and the V segment lost 2 bases, leaving 11 bases of the junction unmatched. Reverse transcription of roughly 0.5 to 1 ug RNA used random hexamers. A single record per CDR3 protein comes from TCRdb applying MiXCR to the immunoSEQ multiplex PCR reads. Seen here are 120,000 or so distinct CDR3 sequences, 96% observed once, and the top ten hold 0.11% to 0.15%. Patients with Susac syndrome met diagnostic criteria defined recently for definite or probable disease. The chain joins TRBV20-1 to TRBJ2-3, with 7 positions matching TRBD1. The origin of this receptor is a human donor with Susac syndrome. The sample taken for sequencing was CD4+ T cells from PBMCs. The chain's CDR3 is CSARSGKGALDTQYF. The CDR3 DNA sequence: TGCAGTGCTAGAAGTGGGAAGGGGGCCTTGGATACGCAGTATTTT.